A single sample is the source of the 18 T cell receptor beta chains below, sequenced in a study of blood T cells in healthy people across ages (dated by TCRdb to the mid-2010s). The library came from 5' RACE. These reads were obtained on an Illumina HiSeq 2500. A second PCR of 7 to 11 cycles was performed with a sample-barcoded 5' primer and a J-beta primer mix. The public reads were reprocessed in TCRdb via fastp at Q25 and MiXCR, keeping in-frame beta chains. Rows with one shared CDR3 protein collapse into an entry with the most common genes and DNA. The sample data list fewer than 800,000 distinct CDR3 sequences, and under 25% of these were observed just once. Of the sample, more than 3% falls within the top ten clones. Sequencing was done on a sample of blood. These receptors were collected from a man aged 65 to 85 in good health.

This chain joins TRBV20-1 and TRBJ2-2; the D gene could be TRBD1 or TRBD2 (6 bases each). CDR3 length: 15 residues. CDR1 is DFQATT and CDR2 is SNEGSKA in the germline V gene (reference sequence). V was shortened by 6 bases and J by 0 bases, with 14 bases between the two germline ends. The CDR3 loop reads CSAQRGGSNTGELFF. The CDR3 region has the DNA TGCAGTGCCCAAAGAGGGGGGTCGAACACCGGGGAGCTGTTTTTT.

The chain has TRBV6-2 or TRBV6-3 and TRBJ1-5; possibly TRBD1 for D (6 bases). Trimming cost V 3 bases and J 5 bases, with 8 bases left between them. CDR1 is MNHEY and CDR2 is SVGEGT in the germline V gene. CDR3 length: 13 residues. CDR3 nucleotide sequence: TGTGCCAGCAGTTATTGGACAGATCAGCCCCAGCATTTT. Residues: CASSYWTDQPQHF.

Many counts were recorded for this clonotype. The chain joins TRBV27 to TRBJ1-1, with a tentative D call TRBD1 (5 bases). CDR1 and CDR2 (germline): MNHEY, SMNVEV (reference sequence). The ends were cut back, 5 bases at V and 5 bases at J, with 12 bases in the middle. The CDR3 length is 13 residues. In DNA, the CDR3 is TGTGCCAGCAGTCGGGCCGGGGGTACTGAAGCTTTCTTT. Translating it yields CASSRAGGTEAFF.

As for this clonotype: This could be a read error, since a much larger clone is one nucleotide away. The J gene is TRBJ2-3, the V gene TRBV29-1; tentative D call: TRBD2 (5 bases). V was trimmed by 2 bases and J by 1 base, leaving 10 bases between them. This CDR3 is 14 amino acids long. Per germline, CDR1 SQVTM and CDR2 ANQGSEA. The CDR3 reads CSVETTGGTDTQYF. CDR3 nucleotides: TGCAGCGTTGAAACTACCGGGGGCACAGATACGCAGTATTTT.

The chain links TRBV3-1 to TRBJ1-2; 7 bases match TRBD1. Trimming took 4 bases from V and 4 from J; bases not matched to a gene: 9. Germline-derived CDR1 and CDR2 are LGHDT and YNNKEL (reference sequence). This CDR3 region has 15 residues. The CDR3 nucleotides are TGTGCCAGCAGCCGACACGACAGGGAGGGCTATGGCTACACCTTC. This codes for CASSRHDREGYGYTF.

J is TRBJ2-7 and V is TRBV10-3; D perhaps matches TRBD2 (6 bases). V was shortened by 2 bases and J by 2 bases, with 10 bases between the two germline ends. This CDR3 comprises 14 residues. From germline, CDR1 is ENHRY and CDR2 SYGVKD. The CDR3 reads CAISEPGLTYEQYF. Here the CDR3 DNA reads TGTGCCATCAGTGAGCCGGGACTCACCTACGAGCAGTACTTC.

CDR3 nucleotides: TGTGCCAGCAGTGAAGTTCCGGGACTAGCATATGAGCAGTTCTTC. Encoded protein: CASSEVPGLAYEQFF. The rearrangement links TRBV6-4 to TRBJ2-1; 9 bases map to TRBD2. Unmatched junction bases numbered 8, after V lost 3 bases and J lost 8 bases. CDR1 and CDR2 (germline): MRHNA, SNTAGT. This CDR3 spans 15 amino acids.

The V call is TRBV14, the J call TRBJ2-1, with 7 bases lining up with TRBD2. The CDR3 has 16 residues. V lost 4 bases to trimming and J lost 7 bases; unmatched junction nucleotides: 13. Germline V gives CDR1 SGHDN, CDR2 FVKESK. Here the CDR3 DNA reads TGTGCCAGCAGCCCAAGAGCGGGATCCATTAGAAATGAGCAGTTCTTC. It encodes CASSPRAGSIRNEQFF.

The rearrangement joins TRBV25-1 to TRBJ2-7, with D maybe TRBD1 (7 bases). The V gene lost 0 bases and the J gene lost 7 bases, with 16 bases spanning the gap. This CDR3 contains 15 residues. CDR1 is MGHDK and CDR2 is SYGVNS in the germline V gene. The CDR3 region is CASSEYKEGAREQYF. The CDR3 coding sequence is TGTGCCAGCAGTGAATATAAGGAGGGGGCGCGGGAGCAGTACTTC.

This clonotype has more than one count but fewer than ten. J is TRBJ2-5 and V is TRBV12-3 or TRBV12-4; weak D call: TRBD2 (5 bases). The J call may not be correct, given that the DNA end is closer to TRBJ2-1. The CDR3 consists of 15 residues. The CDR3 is CASSLVGEGGNEQFF. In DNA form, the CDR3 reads TGTGCCAGCAGTTTAGTAGGAGAGGGTGGGAATGAGCAGTTCTTC.

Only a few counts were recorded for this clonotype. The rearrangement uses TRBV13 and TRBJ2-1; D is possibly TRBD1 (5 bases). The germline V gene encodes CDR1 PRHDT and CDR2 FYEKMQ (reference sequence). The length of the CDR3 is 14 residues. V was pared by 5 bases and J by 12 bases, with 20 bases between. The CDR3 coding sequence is TGTGCCAGCAGCACCCTGGGGCGGCTCTCGGGGCAGTTCTTC. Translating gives CASSTLGRLSGQFF.

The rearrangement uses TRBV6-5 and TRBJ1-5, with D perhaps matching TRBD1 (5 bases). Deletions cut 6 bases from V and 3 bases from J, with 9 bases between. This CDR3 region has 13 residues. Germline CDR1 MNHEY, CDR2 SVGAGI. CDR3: CASRDSFNQPQHF. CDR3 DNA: TGTGCCAGCAGAGACAGTTTCAATCAGCCCCAGCATTTT.

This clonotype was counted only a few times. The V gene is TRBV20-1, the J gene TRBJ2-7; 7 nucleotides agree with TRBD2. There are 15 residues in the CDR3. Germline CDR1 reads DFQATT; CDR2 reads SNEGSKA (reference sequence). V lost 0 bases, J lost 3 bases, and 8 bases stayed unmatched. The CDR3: CSARDWASGVYEQYF. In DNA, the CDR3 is TGCAGTGCTAGAGATTGGGCTAGCGGCGTCTACGAGCAGTACTTC.

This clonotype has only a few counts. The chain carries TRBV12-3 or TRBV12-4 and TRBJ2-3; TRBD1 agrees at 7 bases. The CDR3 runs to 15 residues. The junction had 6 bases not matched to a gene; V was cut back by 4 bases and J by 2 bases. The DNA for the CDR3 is TGTGCCAGCAGTTCCCCGGGACAGAACACAGATACGCAGTATTTT. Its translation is CASSSPGQNTDTQYF.

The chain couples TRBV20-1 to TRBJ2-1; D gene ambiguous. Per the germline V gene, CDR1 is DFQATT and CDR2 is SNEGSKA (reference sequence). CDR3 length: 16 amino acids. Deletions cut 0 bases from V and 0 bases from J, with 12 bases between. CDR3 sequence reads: CSARDRSESSYNEQFF. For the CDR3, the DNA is TGCAGTGCTAGAGATAGGAGTGAGAGCTCCTACAATGAGCAGTTCTTC.

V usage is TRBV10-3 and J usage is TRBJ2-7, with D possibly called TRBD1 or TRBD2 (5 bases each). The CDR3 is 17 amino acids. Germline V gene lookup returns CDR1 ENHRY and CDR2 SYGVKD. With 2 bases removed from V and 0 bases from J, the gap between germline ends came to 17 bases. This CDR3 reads CAISETGRARGSYEQYF. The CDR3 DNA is TGTGCCATCAGTGAGACAGGTCGTGCTCGGGGCTCCTACGAGCAGTACTTC.

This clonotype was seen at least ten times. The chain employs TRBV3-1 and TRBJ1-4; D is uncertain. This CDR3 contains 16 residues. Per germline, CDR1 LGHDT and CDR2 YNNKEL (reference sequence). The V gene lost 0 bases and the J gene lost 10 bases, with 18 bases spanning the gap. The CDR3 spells CASSQEWMSPKGKLFF. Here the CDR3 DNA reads TGTGCCAGCAGCCAAGAATGGATGAGTCCTAAAGGAAAACTGTTTTTT. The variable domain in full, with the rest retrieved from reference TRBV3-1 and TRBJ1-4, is DTAVSQTPKYLVTQMGNDKSIKCEQNLGHDTMYWYKQDSKKFLKIMFSYNNKELIINETVPNRFSPKSPDKAHLNLHINSLELGDSAVYFCASSQEWMSPKGKLFFGSGTQLSVL.

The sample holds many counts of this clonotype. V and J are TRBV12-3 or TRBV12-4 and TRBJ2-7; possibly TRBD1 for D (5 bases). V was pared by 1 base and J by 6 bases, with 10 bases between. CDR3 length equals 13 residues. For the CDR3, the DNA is TGTGCCAGCAGTTTAGGCAGGGTAGCCGAGCAGTACTTC. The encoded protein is CASSLGRVAEQYF.